Listed below are T cell receptor beta chains from one sample, sequenced in a study of spatial heterogeneity in lung cancer. TCRdb independently ran MiXCR on the 5' RACE reads; one entry per CDR3 protein. The table shows about 120,000 distinct CDR3 sequences, with roughly an eighth occurring only once. The source material was PBMCs, sampled at follow-up. All receptors derive from a male donor with early-stage non-small cell lung cancer. The CDR3 runs from the conserved cysteine through the conserved F or W. Fields, in order: clone size, D gene, V gene, J gene, CDR3 protein, CDR3 DNA. The D gene is left open where the match is weak. Part of the rows lack a size; the others show once, few, many or a class for expanded clones.

-	TRBD1	TRBV11-1	TRBJ2-2	CASSFFTGGRTGELFF	TGTGCCAGCAGCTTCTTTACAGGGGGCCGGACCGGGGAGCTGTTTTTT
few	-	TRBV6-2/TRBV6-3	TRBJ2-6	CASRRSGANVLTF	TGTGCCAGCAGACGCTCTGGGGCCAACGTCCTGACTTTC
few	TRBD2	TRBV6-6	TRBJ2-3	CASSLTSGDTSTDTQYF	TGTGCCAGCAGCCTGACTAGCGGGGATACTAGCACAGATACGCAGTATTTT
-	-	TRBV28	TRBJ1-5	CASSFRFNQPQHF	TGTGCCAGCAGTTTCCGCTTCAATCAGCCCCAGCATTTT
few	-	TRBV7-9	TRBJ2-7	CASSKSGVEQYF	TGTGCCAGCAGCAAATCAGGGGTTGAGCAGTACTTC
few	-	TRBV29-1	TRBJ1-2	CSVSGHTDYGYTF	TGCAGCGTTTCTGGGCACACCGACTATGGCTACACCTTC
-	TRBD2	TRBV6-2/TRBV6-3	TRBJ2-1	CASSYPTSGEQFF	TGTGCCAGCAGTTATCCGACTAGCGGGGAGCAGTTCTTC
-	TRBD2	TRBV4-3	TRBJ2-1	CASSQLAGGMNEQFF	TGCGCCAGCAGCCAACTAGCGGGGGGGATGAATGAGCAGTTCTTC
-	-	TRBV2	TRBJ2-5	CASSEQGNQETQYF	TGTGCCAGCAGTGAACAGGGAAACCAAGAGACCCAGTACTTC
-	-	TRBV24-1	TRBJ2-1	CATSDPTGNTYNEQFF	TGTGCCACCAGTGATCCAACAGGGAATACCTACAATGAGCAGTTCTTC
few	-	TRBV5-1	TRBJ2-5	CASSLREGKRETQYF	TGCGCCAGCAGCTTGAGAGAGGGAAAGAGGGAGACCCAGTACTTC
few	-	TRBV18	TRBJ2-2	CASSPSGFRNTGELFF	TGTGCCAGCTCACCGTCGGGGTTTAGGAACACCGGGGAGCTGTTTTTT
many	-	TRBV5-1	TRBJ2-3	CASRPIQGDTQYF	TGCGCCAGCAGGCCAATCCAGGGGGATACGCAGTATTTT
-	TRBD1	TRBV4-3	TRBJ2-5	CASSQSPGQGVGETQYF	TGCGCCAGCAGCCAGTCCCCCGGACAGGGGGTAGGAGAGACCCAGTACTTC
few	-	TRBV11-1	TRBJ1-1	CASSLASGRGTEAFF	TGTGCCAGCAGCTTAGCCTCAGGGAGGGGGACTGAAGCTTTCTTT
few	-	TRBV20-1	TRBJ2-7	CSARPDTGYYEQYF	TGCAGTGCTAGACCCGACACCGGATACTACGAGCAGTACTTC